This TCR beta chain was obtained from a study of T cell repertoires in cytomegalovirus infection. Study at large: HLA-C-restricted CMV epitopes, recently identified, and well-studied HLA-B-restricted ones were used by the study.

The CDR3 consists of 15 residues. V was trimmed by 6 bases and J by 2 bases, leaving 16 bases between them. Turning to this clonotype: No antigen is known for it.

General observations from the study: The ex vivo response showed dominance by HLA-C-restricted CMV-specific TCR beta clonotypes.

TCRdb reprocessed the reads with MiXCR, giving one entry per CDR3 protein. The repertoire holds fewer than 1,000,000 distinct CDR3 sequences, with around 30% as singletons. This sample comprised cultured CD8+ T cells from PBMCs, obtained from culture after CMV antigen stimulation. This chain connects TRBV12-3 or TRBV12-4 to TRBJ1-1; perhaps TRBD1 as D (5 bases). This receptor was obtained from a human donor in good health (CMV status not recorded). Some clones in this sample may be carry-over from other donors' samples. CDR3: CASSPPGPINTEAFF. The CDR3 DNA sequence: TGTGCCAGCAGCCCCCCGGGGCCGATAAACACTGAAGCTTTCTTT.